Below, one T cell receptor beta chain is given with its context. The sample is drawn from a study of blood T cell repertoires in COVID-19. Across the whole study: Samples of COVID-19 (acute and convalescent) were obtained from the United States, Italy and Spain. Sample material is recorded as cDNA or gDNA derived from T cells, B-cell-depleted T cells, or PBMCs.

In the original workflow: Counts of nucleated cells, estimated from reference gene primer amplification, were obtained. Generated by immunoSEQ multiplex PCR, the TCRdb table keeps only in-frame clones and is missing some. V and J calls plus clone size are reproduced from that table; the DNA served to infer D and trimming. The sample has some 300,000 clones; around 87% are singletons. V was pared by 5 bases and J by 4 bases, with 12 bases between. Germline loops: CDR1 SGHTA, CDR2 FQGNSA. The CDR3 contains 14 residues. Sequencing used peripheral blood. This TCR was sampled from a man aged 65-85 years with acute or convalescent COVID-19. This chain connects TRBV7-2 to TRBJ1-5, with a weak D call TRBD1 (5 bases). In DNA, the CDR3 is TGTGCCAGCAGCGCGGGACTCCGTAATCAGCCCCAGCATTTT. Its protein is CASSAGLRNQPQHF.